This T cell receptor (beta chain) was sequenced during a study of blood T cell repertoires in COVID-19. Study as a whole: Both acute and convalescent COVID-19 samples were obtained from the United States, Italy and Spain. Sources were T cells, B-cell-depleted T cells, or PBMCs; the material itself was cDNA or gDNA.

Original processing methods: Estimates of nucleated cell counts were drawn from the amplification of reference gene primers. Here immunoSEQ multiplex PCR was the method, and the copy in TCRdb shows in-frame clones only, minus some. That table supplies the V and J calls and clone size; D and trimming were determined from the DNA. Of some 220,000 clones detected, approximately 83% appear once; the ten largest clones hold more than 2%. The V end lost 1 base, the J end lost 0 bases, and 4 bases lay between the germline ends. The CDR3 sequence is 13 residues long. The germline V gene has CDR1 LGHNT and CDR2 FRNRAP.

The rearrangement joins TRBV12-5 to TRBJ2-7; D gene ambiguous. This clonotype was sampled from a woman aged 55 to 70 with acute or convalescent COVID-19. Sequenced material: peripheral blood. The CDR3 DNA sequence: TGTGCTAGTGGTTTGGACAGCTCCTACGAGCAGTACTTC. Translating gives CASGLDSSYEQYF.